The 27 T cell receptor beta chains given below trace back to one sample, sequenced in a study of CD8 T cells in ankylosing spondylitis. TCRdb processed the 5' RACE reads anew with MiXCR; each CDR3 protein has one entry. In the table there are 750,000 to 850,000 distinct CDR3 sequences, 10% to 15% of which are singletons. Points from the study as a whole: For ankylosing spondylitis blood, a TCR beta motif of about eight highly homologous variants appeared characteristic.

The antigens these receptors bind are not known. The source material was blood, either unsorted or a sorted T cell fraction (not recorded which). The receptor source for this set is a male donor with ankylosing spondylitis.

The rearrangement links TRBV12-5 to TRBJ1-5; TRBD1 is a possible D gene (5 bases). Trimming removed 7 bases at V and 3 bases at J, with 13 bases between. This CDR3 contains 14 residues. CDR1 is LGHNT and CDR2 is FRNRAP in the germline V gene. The CDR3 region is CASARDSFNQPQHF. CDR3 bases: TGTGCTAGTGCCCGAGACAGTTTCAATCAGCCCCAGCATTTT.

This clonotype appeared a few times. The chain has TRBV5-1 and TRBJ2-2, with 10 nucleotides matching TRBD1. With 4 bases clipped from V and 3 bases from J, the junction kept 3 bases outside the gene matches. Germline V gene data show CDR1 as SGHRS and CDR2 as YFSETQ. There are 15 residues in the CDR3. The CDR3 reads CASSRQGAHTGELFF. The DNA for the CDR3 is TGCGCCAGCAGCCGACAGGGGGCTCACACCGGGGAGCTGTTTTTT.

This clonotype showed up just a few times. The rearrangement uses TRBV7-6 and TRBJ1-2; D uncertain. Germline values: CDR1 SGHVS, CDR2 FNYEAQ. Trimming left V 2 bases short and J 6 bases short, with 13 bases between. This CDR3 spans 14 amino acids. CDR3 protein: CASSLSPGSDGYTF. CDR3 in DNA: TGTGCCAGCAGCTTAAGTCCGGGTTCGGATGGCTACACCTTC.

The rearrangement uses TRBV15 and TRBJ2-3; D not certain. In germline, CDR1 is LNHNV, CDR2 YYDKDF (reference sequence). The CDR3 length is 12 residues. The V gene lost 5 bases and the J gene lost 6 bases, with 9 bases spanning the gap. In nucleotides, the CDR3 is TGTGCCACCAGCCCGACTCAGGATACGCAGTATTTT. Its protein product is CATSPTQDTQYF. Complete variable domain (other parts from reference TRBV15 and TRBJ2-3): DAMVIQNPRYQVTQFGKPVTLSCSQTLNHNVMYWYQQKSSQAPKLLFHYYDKDFNNEADTPDNFQSRRPNTSFCFLDIRSPGLGDTAMYLCATSPTQDTQYFGPGTRLTVL.

The rearrangement joins TRBV6-1 to TRBJ2-4, with 7 bases fitting TRBD1. The CDR3 is 14 residues long. Germline CDR1 is MNHNS and CDR2 is SASEGT. V dropped 9 bases and J dropped 0; count of bases not matched to a gene: 5. The CDR3 loop reads CASGTAGAKNIQYF. The CDR3 coding sequence is TGTGCCAGTGGGACAGCTGGAGCCAAAAACATTCAGTACTTC.

The chain couples TRBV10-3 to TRBJ1-6; D possibly corresponds to TRBD1 (5 bases). V was trimmed by 10 bases and J by 8 bases, leaving 18 bases between them. The germline V gene encodes CDR1 ENHRY and CDR2 SYGVKD. The CDR3 consists of 14 residues. In DNA form, the CDR3 reads TGTGCCACTAGGGACGGGAGCGTGGATTCACCCCTCCACTTT. Protein sequence: CATRDGSVDSPLHF.

Only a few counts were recorded for this clonotype. V is TRBV20-1 and J is TRBJ1-4; D perhaps matches TRBD1 (5 bases). Germline V gene data show CDR1 as DFQATT and CDR2 as SNEGSKA (reference sequence). With 5 bases removed from V and 2 bases from J, the gap between germline ends came to 15 bases. The CDR3 runs 15 residues. CDR3 loop: CSAPRLGGTNEKLFF. The CDR3 nucleotides are TGCAGTGCTCCTCGACTGGGGGGGACTAATGAAAAACTGTTTTTT.

The genes are TRBV28 and TRBJ2-3, with 11 nucleotides matching TRBD2. Per the germline V gene, CDR1 is MDHEN and CDR2 is SYDVKM. J gave up 4 bases and V 4 bases, and 7 bases lay outside the gene matches. The CDR3 is 16 residues long. CDR3 nucleotides: TGTGCCAGCAGTTCGGCCGGGACTAGCGGTGCAGATACGCAGTATTTT. Its protein product is CASSSAGTSGADTQYF.

This clonotype appeared a few times. The chain joins TRBV24-1 to TRBJ2-2; D is possibly TRBD1 (5 bases). The CDR3 covers 12 residues. The ends were cut back, 4 bases at V and 8 bases at J, with 7 bases in the middle. Germline loops: CDR1 KGHDR, CDR2 SFDVKD. CDR3 sequence reads: CATSENRGELFF. In DNA, the CDR3 is TGTGCCACCAGTGAGAACAGGGGGGAGCTGTTTTTT.

This clonotype has more than one count but fewer than ten. The CDR3 region has the DNA TGTGCCTCACGGGAGGCCCCTAGCACAGATACGCAGTATTTT. It encodes CASREAPSTDTQYF. The gene calls are TRBV28 and TRBJ2-3; 7 bases line up with TRBD2. The CDR3 runs to 14 residues. V shed 11 bases, J shed 0 bases, and the junction held 8 bases outside the gene matches. In germline, CDR1 is MDHEN, CDR2 SYDVKM.

This clonotype came up many times. V and J are TRBV25-1 and TRBJ1-6, with 7 bases that match TRBD1. This CDR3 is 16 amino acids long. Germline CDR1 is MGHDK and CDR2 is SYGVNS. V dropped 1 base and J dropped 7; count of bases not matched to a gene: 7. CDR3 in amino acids: CASSESEGDSNSPLHF. The CDR3 nucleotides are TGTGCCAGCAGTGAATCAGAGGGGGACAGCAATTCACCCCTCCACTTT.

This clonotype was found many times. For the CDR3, the DNA is TGTGCCATCAGTGAGTCGGGGGTCAATACGCAGTATTTT. Encoded protein: CAISESGVNTQYF. The V call is TRBV10-3, the J call TRBJ2-3; D may be TRBD1 or TRBD2 (5 bases each). The CDR3 runs 13 residues. Germline values: CDR1 ENHRY, CDR2 SYGVKD. Trimming cost V 0 bases and J 7 bases, with 8 bases left between them.

This clonotype was detected many times. The V gene is TRBV29-1, the J gene TRBJ1-3; no clear D. Germline assignment: CDR1 SQVTM and CDR2 ANQGSEA. The germline V and J ends were trimmed by 6 bases and 8 bases, with 20 bases remaining between them. This CDR3 has 14 amino acids. The CDR3 loop is CSVTGAGFGHTIYF. CDR3 bases: TGCAGCGTCACCGGTGCCGGATTTGGTCACACCATATATTTT.

This clonotype was picked up many times. The J gene is TRBJ1-2, the V gene TRBV27; D unclear. Trimming removed 6 bases from V and 0 bases from J, with 11 bases in between. The germline gives CDR1 MNHEY, CDR2 SMNVEV (reference sequence). CDR3 length equals 14 residues. CDR3 loop: CASRVLGTNYGYTF. The CDR3 bases are TGTGCCAGCAGAGTACTAGGGACTAACTATGGCTACACCTTC.

There are a few counts of this clonotype. This chain connects TRBV5-1 to TRBJ2-3; weak D call: TRBD1 (5 bases). The V end lost 0 bases, the J end lost 1 base, and 12 bases lay between the germline ends. The CDR3 runs to 16 residues. Germline-derived CDR1 and CDR2 are SGHRS and YFSETQ. CDR3: CASSLGQSWGTDTQYF. For the CDR3, the DNA is TGCGCCAGCAGCTTGGGACAGTCCTGGGGCACAGATACGCAGTATTTT.

This chain joins TRBV24-1 and TRBJ2-1; D remains ambiguous. The germline CDR1 and CDR2 sequences are KGHDR and SFDVKD. V lost 7 bases to trimming and J lost 11 bases, with 11 bases between them. The CDR3 loop spans 11 amino acids. In DNA form, the CDR3 reads TGTGCCACCAGCGCTCGCTGGCAGCAGTTCTTC. This sequence encodes CATSARWQQFF.

The chain uses TRBV7-2 and TRBJ2-2; 9 bases align to TRBD1. Germline loops: CDR1 SGHTA, CDR2 FQGNSA. The CDR3 has 16 amino acids. V trimming: 3 bases; J trimming: 4 bases; junction bases outside the gene matches: 6. The CDR3 is CASSFTGGSTTGELFF. The CDR3 nucleotides read TGTGCCAGCAGCTTTACAGGGGGCTCGACCACCGGGGAGCTGTTTTTT. The full variable domain, with the rest looked up from reference TRBV7-2 and TRBJ2-2, is GAGVSQSPSNKVTEKGKDVELRCDPISGHTALYWYRQSLGQGLEFLIYFQGNSAPDKSGLPSDRFSAERTGGSVSTLTIQRTQQEDSAVYLCASSFTGGSTTGELFFGEGSRLTVL.

This clonotype has a handful of counts. The gene calls are TRBV27 and TRBJ1-3; D perhaps matches TRBD1 (5 bases). The CDR3 is 22 residues long. CDR1 is MNHEY, CDR2 SMNVEV, per germline (reference sequence). Trimming took 3 bases from V and 1 from J, leaving 31 bases between them. CDR3 region: CASSFMTKLGSSRGLSGNTIYF. The CDR3 nucleotides read TGTGCCAGCAGTTTTATGACGAAACTGGGATCCTCGCGGGGACTTTCTGGAAACACCATATATTTT.

The chain joins TRBV20-1 to TRBJ1-4; possible D gene TRBD1, 5 bases. Germline assignment: CDR1 DFQATT and CDR2 SNEGSKA (reference sequence). Trimming pared 3 bases from V and 2 bases from J, leaving 10 bases between. The CDR3 totals 14 residues. The CDR3 DNA sequence: TGCAGTGCTAGGCCAGGGTCCACTAATGAAAAACTGTTTTTT. It yields the protein CSARPGSTNEKLFF.

This sequence joins TRBV7-2 and TRBJ1-5, with 10 bases identical to TRBD1. This CDR3 has 15 residues. CDR1 is SGHTA and CDR2 is FQGNSA in the germline V gene. V shed 5 bases and J 6 bases; nucleotides not matched to a gene: 7. As DNA, the CDR3 is TGTGCCAGCAGCGCGAGACAGGGGGCGGGTCAGCCCCAGCATTTT. It codes for CASSARQGAGQPQHF.

The rearrangement joins TRBV5-1 to TRBJ1-4; D remains unclear. This CDR3 region has 16 residues. The V end lost 0 bases, the J end lost 0 bases, and 9 bases lay between the germline ends. CDR1 and CDR2 (germline): SGHRS, YFSETQ. The CDR3 bases are TGCGCCAGCAGCTTGGGTCAGACCGCAACTAATGAAAAACTGTTTTTT. This codes for CASSLGQTATNEKLFF.

Remarks on this clonotype: A much larger clone lies one base from this, so it may be a read error. The chain couples TRBV20-1 to TRBJ2-2; D is unclear. This CDR3 has 15 residues. Germline values: CDR1 DFQATT, CDR2 SNEGSKA (reference sequence). The CDR3 is CCARDRVSNTGELFF. The CDR3 nucleotides read TGCTGTGCTAGAGATCGAGTTTCGAACACCGGGGAGCTGTTTTTT.

V is TRBV27 and J is TRBJ2-1, with 10 bases fitting TRBD2. Germline CDR1 is MNHEY and CDR2 is SMNVEV (reference sequence). V shed 5 bases, J shed 2 bases, and the junction held 3 bases outside the gene matches. The length of the CDR3 is 15 residues. CDR3 nucleotides: TGTGCCAGCAGTAAGCTAGCGGGAGCCTACAATGAGCAGTTCTTC. Protein product: CASSKLAGAYNEQFF.

V gene TRBV7-9 combines with J gene TRBJ2-1; 8 bases are shared with TRBD1. Looked up from germline, CDR1 is SEHNR and CDR2 is FQNEAQ (reference sequence). V trimming: 5 bases; J trimming: 12 bases; junction bases outside the gene matches: 9. This CDR3 is 13 amino acids long. CDR3 protein: CASSLQGDLGQFF. In nucleotides, the CDR3 is TGTGCCAGCAGCCTACAGGGGGATCTTGGGCAGTTCTTC.

J is TRBJ1-2 and V is TRBV12-3 or TRBV12-4; D gene uncertain. CDR3 length equals 12 residues. Trimming removed 3 bases at V and 8 bases at J, with 10 bases between. CDR3 coding DNA: TGTGCCAGCAGTTTGCTGGGAGCGGGCTACACCTTC. Protein sequence: CASSLLGAGYTF.

This chain connects TRBV12-5 to TRBJ2-5, with D maybe TRBD2 (6 bases). Per the germline V gene, CDR1 is LGHNT and CDR2 is FRNRAP. V shed 6 bases and J shed 5 bases, with 19 bases lying between them. The CDR3 consists of 15 residues. CDR3 nucleotide sequence: TGTGCTAGTGGACCGGGCAGGGAGGCGGTGGAGACCCAGTACTTC. Amino acid sequence: CASGPGREAVETQYF.

This clonotype has a handful of counts. The genes are TRBV11-1 and TRBJ2-2; D ambiguous. CDR3 length: 14 amino acids. Trimming left V 2 bases short and J 1 base short, with 5 bases between. Germline V gene lookup returns CDR1 SGHAT and CDR2 FQDESV (reference sequence). CDR3 loop: CASSLNQNTGELFF. CDR3 DNA sequence: TGTGCCAGCAGCTTAAATCAGAACACCGGGGAGCTGTTTTTT.